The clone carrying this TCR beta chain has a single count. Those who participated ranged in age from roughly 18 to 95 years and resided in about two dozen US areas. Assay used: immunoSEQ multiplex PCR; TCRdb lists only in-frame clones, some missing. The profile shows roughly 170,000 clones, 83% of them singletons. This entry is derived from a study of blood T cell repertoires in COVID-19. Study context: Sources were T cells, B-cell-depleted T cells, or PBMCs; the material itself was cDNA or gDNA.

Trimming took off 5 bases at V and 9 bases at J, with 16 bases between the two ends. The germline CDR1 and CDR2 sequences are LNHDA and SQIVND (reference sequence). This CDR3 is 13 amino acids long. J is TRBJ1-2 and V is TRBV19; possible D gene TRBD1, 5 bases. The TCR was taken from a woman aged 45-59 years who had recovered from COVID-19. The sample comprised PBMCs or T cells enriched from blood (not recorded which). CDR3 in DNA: TGTGCCAGTAGTCACGACGGAGGGGTTCGCTACACCTTC. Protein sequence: CASSHDGGVRYTF.